These 15 T cell receptor beta chains share one sample of origin, sequenced in a study of cytomegalovirus exposure and HLA in healthy donors. Use of 60 Vbeta and 13 Jbeta primers characterized the PCR. Sequenced by immunoSEQ multiplex PCR; TCRdb stores in-frame clones only, minus some. The repertoire includes tens of thousands of clones, around two fifths of them detected once, and less than 2% sits in the top ten. The sequencing sample was made of PBMCs. These receptor sequences come from a woman aged 50 to 60 in good health and CMV-seronegative.

In its sample, this clone was seen a few times. V usage is TRBV29-1 and J usage is TRBJ2-5; D is possibly TRBD2 (6 bases). Trimming removed 8 bases at V and 5 bases at J, with 18 bases between. The CDR3 extends over 13 amino acids. CDR1 is SQVTM and CDR2 is ANQGSEA in the germline V gene. This chain's CDR3 is CSRRRGSGETQYF. CDR3 bases: TGCAGCCGGCGGAGGGGCAGTGGGGAGACCCAGTACTTC.

The chain combines TRBV29-1 with TRBJ1-2; 9 bases agree with TRBD1. This CDR3 comprises 15 residues. CDR1 is SQVTM, CDR2 ANQGSEA, per germline. Losses at the gene ends were 4 bases for V and 8 bases for J; bases not matched to a gene: 14. CDR3 amino acids: CSVVFLGQGPRGYTF. The CDR3 bases are TGCAGCGTTGTATTTCTGGGACAGGGCCCTCGGGGCTACACCTTC.

The chain is built from TRBV28 and TRBJ2-7; no clear D gene. CDR1 is MDHEN, CDR2 SYDVKM, per germline. The CDR3 has 14 amino acids. V dropped 5 bases and J dropped 0 bases, with 11 bases sitting between them. CDR3 sequence: CASSPDTFSYEQYF. The CDR3 DNA reads as TGTGCCAGCAGTCCCGACACCTTCTCCTACGAGCAGTACTTC.

The chain has TRBV27 and TRBJ2-2, with TRBD2 matching over 13 bases. With 5 bases clipped from V and 4 bases from J, the junction kept 10 bases outside the gene matches. There are 18 residues in the CDR3. In germline, CDR1 is MNHEY, CDR2 SMNVEV (reference sequence). The CDR3 reads CASSPRTSGSLGTGELFF. DNA for the CDR3: TGTGCCAGCAGTCCGAGGACTAGCGGGAGCTTGGGCACCGGGGAGCTGTTTTTT.

This chain joins TRBV15 and TRBJ1-1; weak D call: TRBD1 (5 bases). Germline assignment: CDR1 LNHNV and CDR2 YYDKDF (reference sequence). V shed 3 bases and J shed 6 bases, with 14 bases lying between them. CDR3 length: 14 amino acids. CDR3 sequence (DNA): TGTGCCACCAGCAGGGACGGGGGATTTGCTGAAGCTTTCTTT. It codes for CATSRDGGFAEAFF.

This clone was detected only once. The chain is built from TRBV11-2 and TRBJ2-3; 8 bases match TRBD2. From germline, CDR1 is SGHAT and CDR2 FQNNGV. The CDR3 extends over 15 amino acids. V was clipped by 0 bases and J by 4 bases; unmatched bases: 3. The CDR3 loop is CASSLDGGAADTQYF. CDR3 sequence (DNA): TGTGCCAGCAGCTTAGACGGGGGGGCGGCAGATACGCAGTATTTT. The full variable domain, completed using reference TRBV11-2 and TRBJ2-3, is EAGVAQSPRYKIIEKRQSVAFWCNPISGHATLYWYQQILGQGPKLLIQFQNNGVVDDSQLPKDRFSAERLKGVDSTLKIQPAKLEDSAVYLCASSLDGGAADTQYFGPGTRLTVL.

V is TRBV25-1 and J is TRBJ2-5, with 9 bases aligning to TRBD2. The CDR3 has 14 residues. Germline V gene lookup returns CDR1 MGHDK and CDR2 SYGVNS. The trim removed 1 base at V and 7 bases at J, leaving 4 bases unmatched. DNA for the CDR3: TGTGCCAGCAGTGAATCAGTAGCGGGAGCGACCCAGTACTTC. It specifies CASSESVAGATQYF.

The chain carries TRBV5-6 and TRBJ2-3; 11 nucleotides align to TRBD1. Germline V CDR1 and CDR2: SGHDT, YYEEEE. J lost 5 bases, V lost 0 bases, and 2 bases had no gene match. There are 15 residues in the CDR3. The CDR3 coding sequence is TGTGCCAGCAGCTTGGGGACAGGGGGCGAAGATACGCAGTATTTT. Translated: CASSLGTGGEDTQYF.

The gene calls are TRBV27 and TRBJ2-7; D is possibly TRBD1 (6 bases). CDR1 and CDR2 from the germline V gene are MNHEY and SMNVEV (reference sequence). The CDR3 is 12 residues long. The ends were cut back, 8 bases at V and 2 bases at J, with 10 bases in the middle. The CDR3 nucleotides are TGTGCCAGCCGGGACATCACCTACGAGCAGTACTTC. Its translation: CASRDITYEQYF.

The chain uses TRBV10-3 and TRBJ1-1; TRBD1 might be the D (6 bases). Germline values: CDR1 ENHRY, CDR2 SYGVKD. This CDR3 has 13 residues. Trimming stripped 2 bases from V and 4 bases from J, with 8 bases between. The CDR3 DNA follows: TGTGCCATCAGTGAGATAGGGGGCACTGAAGCTTTCTTT. Translating gives CAISEIGGTEAFF.

This rearrangement joins TRBV10-1 to TRBJ2-1, with TRBD1 as a possible D gene (5 bases). Trimming took 2 bases from V and 4 from J, leaving 12 bases between them. There are 15 residues in the CDR3. Germline assignment: CDR1 WNHNN and CDR2 SYGVQD (reference sequence). CDR3: CASSEGASYYNEQFF. The CDR3 DNA reads TGCGCCAGCAGTGAGGGGGCTAGTTATTACAATGAGCAGTTCTTC.

Regarding this clone: A junction boundary mismatches the germline segment, possibly from a read error. This chain connects TRBV7-9 to TRBJ2-7; TRBD2 matches at 8 bases. In germline, CDR1 is SEHNR, CDR2 FQNEAQ (reference sequence). CDR3 length equals 17 residues. The DNA for the CDR3 is TGTTCCAGCAGCTTAGCTAGCGGGCCATCCCGGGGCTTCGAGCAGTACTTC. Translated, it gives CSSSLASGPSRGFEQYF.

This clone came up a few times. The V gene is TRBV6-5, the J gene TRBJ1-2, with 7 nucleotides matching TRBD1. Germline CDR1 MNHEY, CDR2 SVGAGI. The V gene end was trimmed by 2 bases and the J gene end by 7 bases; junction bases not matched to a gene: 4. This CDR3 has 13 amino acids. CDR3 DNA sequence: TGTGCCAGCAGTTACGGGGCAGGGGGTGGCTACACCTTC. Its protein product is CASSYGAGGGYTF.

The CDR3 DNA is TGTGCCAGCAGCGGCTACAGGGGGAACACTGAAGCTTTCTTT. Protein sequence: CASSGYRGNTEAFF. This sequence joins TRBV2 and TRBJ1-1, with TRBD1 matching over 7 bases. CDR1 is SNHLY and CDR2 is FYNNEI in the germline V gene. The CDR3 totals 14 residues. Unmatched junction bases numbered 5, after V lost 6 bases and J lost 1 base.

The gene calls are TRBV10-2 and TRBJ2-1; 8 nucleotides match TRBD2. This CDR3 contains 13 residues. The ends lost 4 bases at V and 15 bases at J; junction bases unmatched: 11. Germline V gene lookup returns CDR1 WSHSY and CDR2 SAAADI. The CDR3 protein is CASSVGAGGSRFF. Written as DNA, the CDR3 is TGCGCCAGCAGTGTTGGGGCGGGGGGCTCCCGGTTCTTC.